These 14 T cell receptor beta chains came from one sample sequenced in a study of OX40 agonist ivuxolimab in advanced cancers. Some clones are missing from TCRdb's copy, which holds only in-frame ones; the method was immunoSEQ multiplex PCR. Among around 46,000 clones listed, 70% to 85% were seen once. The sequenced sample was CD4+ or CD8+ T cells sorted from blood, obtained in a trial of the OX40 agonist ivuxolimab. These receptors were obtained from an adult with an advanced solid tumor such as melanoma, head and neck, liver or kidney cancer.

The chain employs TRBV6-1 and TRBJ1-5, with a possible D match to TRBD1 (5 bases). Germline lookup yields CDR1 MNHNS and CDR2 SASEGT. Trimming shortened V by 8 bases and J by 3 bases, and 17 bases separated the two germline ends. The length of the CDR3 is 15 residues. For the CDR3, the DNA is TGTGCCAGCCAGAAGGTGGGGACCCTCAATCAGCCCCAGCATTTT. Its protein is CASQKVGTLNQPQHF.

The V and J genes are TRBV7-8 and TRBJ1-2; D is unclear. Germline CDR1 SGHVS, CDR2 FQNEAQ. V dropped 4 bases and J dropped 2 bases, with 14 bases sitting between them. This CDR3 has 15 amino acids. The CDR3 here is CASSSPRLGNYGYTF. The CDR3 DNA follows: TGTGCCAGCAGCTCCCCCAGGCTGGGGAACTATGGCTACACCTTC.

This chain connects TRBV7-9 to TRBJ2-4; 10 nucleotides match TRBD1. With V trimmed by 5 bases and J by 1 base, 2 bases remained unmatched. Germline loops: CDR1 SEHNR, CDR2 FQNEAQ (reference sequence). This CDR3 is 15 amino acids long. Here the CDR3 DNA reads TGTGCCAGCAGCGAGACAGGGGGCGCCAAAAACATTCAGTACTTC. Translated: CASSETGGAKNIQYF.

The chain joins TRBV5-5 to TRBJ2-1; D may correspond to TRBD1 or TRBD2 (6 bases each). Germline CDR1 and CDR2: SGHKS and YYEKEE (reference sequence). The CDR3 has 12 amino acids. Trimming stripped 4 bases from V and 9 bases from J, with 11 bases between. Written as DNA, the CDR3 is TGTGCCAGCAGCCGGAAGGGGGGTGAGCAGTTCTTC. Residues: CASSRKGGEQFF.

The chain combines TRBV6-5 with TRBJ1-3, with D maybe TRBD1 (5 bases). Germline lookup yields CDR1 MNHEY and CDR2 SVGAGI. Trimming removed 2 bases from V and 0 bases from J, with 8 bases in between. CDR3 length: 15 residues. The CDR3 spells CASSYAGYSGNTIYF. CDR3 in DNA: TGTGCCAGCAGTTACGCAGGGTACTCTGGAAACACCATATATTTT.

The gene calls are TRBV7-2 and TRBJ2-7, with TRBD1 matching 10 bases. V shed 6 bases, J shed 9 bases, and the junction held 14 bases outside the gene matches. The CDR3 is 15 amino acids. Germline CDR1 reads SGHTA; CDR2 reads FQGNSA. The CDR3 DNA reads as TGTGCCAGCAGTTCGGACAGGGGGGGATTCGGCGGGCAGTACTTC. Translated: CASSSDRGGFGGQYF.

The rearrangement links TRBV10-3 to TRBJ2-4; D is possibly TRBD2 (5 bases). V was cut by 2 bases and J by 0 bases, with 8 bases left in between. The CDR3 has 15 amino acids. Germline lookup yields CDR1 ENHRY and CDR2 SYGVKD. The CDR3 DNA is TGTGCCATCAGTGAGAGCGGACTAGCCAAAAACATTCAGTACTTC. Its protein is CAISESGLAKNIQYF.

The genes are TRBV7-9 and TRBJ1-1; 7 nucleotides agree with TRBD1. Germline V gene data show CDR1 as SEHNR and CDR2 as FQNEAQ (reference sequence). V dropped 5 bases and J dropped 1; count of bases not matched to a gene: 7. The CDR3 is 15 amino acids. The CDR3 here is CASSAKGARNTEAFF. The CDR3 DNA reads TGTGCCAGCAGCGCCAAGGGGGCGCGGAACACTGAAGCTTTCTTT.

The chain carries TRBV5-1 and TRBJ2-2; no clear D. Per germline, CDR1 SGHRS and CDR2 YFSETQ. This CDR3 has 14 amino acids. The V end lost 0 bases, the J end lost 4 bases, and 7 bases lay between the germline ends. The CDR3 DNA reads TGCGCCAGCAGCTTGGATACTTTCACCGGGGAGCTGTTTTTT. Protein product: CASSLDTFTGELFF.

This clone is medium-sized. The J gene is TRBJ2-7, the V gene TRBV11-2, with 15 bases that match TRBD2. The CDR3 is 15 residues long. Germline CDR1 is SGHAT and CDR2 is FQNNGV. Germline trimming cut 3 bases from V and 5 bases from J; bases unmatched to any gene: 2. In nucleotides, the CDR3 is TGTGCCAGCAGCTTGAGGACTAGCGGGGGGGACGAGCAGTACTTC. Amino acid sequence: CASSLRTSGGDEQYF.

The chain uses TRBV10-1 and TRBJ2-3; 7 positions agree with TRBD2. CDR3 length equals 16 residues. Trimming took 4 bases from V and 1 from J; bases not matched to a gene: 8. Germline V lookup: CDR1 WNHNN, CDR2 SYGVQD (reference sequence). CDR3 in amino acids: CASSGLTGGRTDTQYF. The CDR3 nucleotides are TGCGCCAGCAGTGGCCTGACGGGGGGACGCACAGATACGCAGTATTTT.

V usage is TRBV14 and J usage is TRBJ1-6; D is unclear. Germline V gene lookup returns CDR1 SGHDN and CDR2 FVKESK. There are 13 residues in the CDR3. V dropped 0 bases and J dropped 6 bases, with 3 bases sitting between them. The CDR3 loop is CASSQDRNSPLHF. The CDR3 DNA is TGTGCCAGCAGCCAAGACCGTAATTCACCCCTCCACTTT.

V gene TRBV9 combines with J gene TRBJ2-6; the D gene is possibly TRBD1 (5 bases). The V gene lost 0 bases and the J gene lost 3 bases, with 16 bases spanning the gap. This CDR3 is 18 amino acids long. CDR1 and CDR2 from the germline V gene are SGDLS and YYNGEE. The CDR3 region has the DNA TGTGCCAGCAGCGTAGACGCTAGGTCCAGGGTTGGGGCCAACGTCCTGACTTTC. Translation gives CASSVDARSRVGANVLTF.

J is TRBJ2-1 and V is TRBV9; tentatively, D is TRBD2 (5 bases). The CDR3 is made up of 17 amino acids. The germline gives CDR1 SGDLS, CDR2 YYNGEE. V lost 5 bases to trimming and J lost 0 bases, with 18 bases between them. The CDR3 protein is CASSSQAGESSYNEQFF. CDR3 bases: TGTGCCAGCAGTTCCCAAGCTGGGGAGAGCTCCTACAATGAGCAGTTCTTC.